These 3 T cell receptor beta chains originate from one sample sequenced in a study of T cell repertoires in cytomegalovirus infection (dated by TCRdb to the late 2010s). These receptors have no known antigen. Sequencing was performed on an Illumina HiSeq 1500. TCRdb reprocessed the public reads (quality trimming at Q25 with fastp, clone calling with MiXCR) and kept in-frame beta chains. Entries that share a CDR3 protein sequence are merged under the most common genes and DNA. Recorded for this sample are about 920,000 distinct CDR3 sequences; 30% to 40% of them occurred a single time. The top ten hold roughly 13% of the sample. Reading the label with the study, this specimen's treatment or condition is: in vitro stimulation with specific CMV peptide epitopes to enrich CMV-specific T cells. This specimen consisted of cultured CD8+ T cells from PBMCs, obtained from culture after CMV antigen stimulation. All receptors come from a human donor in good health (CMV status not recorded). Some clones in this sample may be carry-over from other donors' samples.

This chain uses TRBV29-1 with TRBJ1-2; TRBD1 matches 9 bases. The V segment lost 6 bases and the J segment 4 bases; nucleotides outside the gene matches: 6. Germline V gene sequence: CDR1 SQVTM, CDR2 ANQGSEA. The CDR3 totals 13 residues. CDR3 loop: CSVAGTGSYGYTF. The CDR3 DNA is TGCAGCGTAGCCGGGACAGGGAGCTATGGCTACACCTTC.

CDR3 nucleotides: TGTGCCAGCAGATTAACAGGGCCTACGGTCGGCTACACCTTC. Its protein is CASRLTGPTVGYTF. V and J are TRBV28 and TRBJ1-2; perhaps TRBD1 as D (6 bases). In germline, CDR1 is MDHEN, CDR2 SYDVKM. Between the trimmed V and J ends, which lost 6 bases and 8 bases, there was a span of 19 bases. The CDR3 is 14 amino acids.

J is TRBJ2-3 and V is TRBV4-3; 7 bases are shared with TRBD1. The CDR3 is made up of 16 amino acids. Per the germline V gene, CDR1 is LGHNA and CDR2 is YSLEER. V shed 4 bases, J shed 1 base, and the junction held 8 bases outside the gene matches. The CDR3 region has the DNA TGCGCCAGCAGCCCTCGGGACAGCGGTGGCACAGATACGCAGTATTTT. It yields the protein CASSPRDSGGTDTQYF.